These 3 T cell receptor beta chains were sequenced from one sample in a study of OX40 agonist ivuxolimab in advanced cancers. Libraries were prepared by immunoSEQ multiplex PCR; TCRdb keeps only in-frame clonotypes and omits some of them. The table lists about 26,000 clones, about 87% of them singletons, with approximately 19% in the top ten. The sequenced sample was CD4+ or CD8+ T cells sorted from blood, obtained in a trial of the OX40 agonist ivuxolimab. All receptors derive from an adult with an advanced solid tumor such as melanoma, head and neck, liver or kidney cancer.

This clone has only one observation. V usage is TRBV19 and J usage is TRBJ2-2, with D possibly matching TRBD2 (6 bases). Between the trimmed V and J ends, which lost 7 bases and 4 bases, there was a span of 13 bases. The germline V gene encodes CDR1 LNHDA and CDR2 SQIVND (reference sequence). The CDR3 contains 14 residues. In DNA form, the CDR3 reads TGTGCCAGTATAAGGAGGGAGAGCACCGGGGAGCTGTTTTTT. Protein: CASIRRESTGELFF.

The chain recombines TRBV5-4 with TRBJ2-7; 10 nucleotides agree with TRBD1. The trim removed 3 bases at V and 5 bases at J, leaving 14 bases unmatched. From germline, CDR1 is SGHNT and CDR2 YYREEE (reference sequence). This CDR3 is 17 amino acids long. CDR3 protein: CASSSPGQGNVGHEQYF. CDR3 coding DNA: TGTGCCAGCAGCTCCCCGGGACAGGGGAATGTCGGTCACGAGCAGTACTTC.

The rearrangement uses TRBV19 and TRBJ1-5; TRBD1 is a possible D gene (5 bases). V lost 0 bases, J lost 1 base, and 7 bases lay in between. Germline-derived CDR1 and CDR2 are LNHDA and SQIVND (reference sequence). There are 15 residues in the CDR3. The CDR3 nucleotides are TGTGCCAGTAGTATAGACGGGGACAGCAATCAGCCCCAGCATTTT. Translated: CASSIDGDSNQPQHF.